This TCR beta chain derives from a study of T cell responses to AZD1222 COVID-19 vaccine. Study-level findings and limits: At baseline, seropositivity was found in only 5 to 7 AZD1222 recipients. Donors were chiefly white British, with a greater number of females, and clonal diversity was perhaps underestimated. Spike was spanned by vaccine-associated CD4 TCRs, which were dominant at 160-218 and 743-854.

Comment on this clone: Its antigen is still unknown.

Assay: immunoSEQ multiplex PCR; the TCRdb copy retains only in-frame clones and omits some. The repertoire holds some 200,000 clones, with roughly 93% as singletons. The germline gives CDR1 MRHNA, CDR2 SNTAGT. There are 16 residues in the CDR3. Trimming removed 2 bases from V and 8 bases from J; junction bases left unmatched: 10. The source of this sequence is an adult in good health. The chain has TRBV6-4 and TRBJ2-1; TRBD2 agrees at 9 bases. The starting material was peripheral blood, obtained on day 0 of AZD1222 vaccination. CDR3 residues: CASSDGVSGSSDEQFF. For the CDR3, the DNA is TGTGCCAGCAGTGACGGTGTTAGCGGGAGTTCAGATGAGCAGTTCTTC.